Listed below are T cell receptor beta chains from one sample, sequenced in a study of blood T cell repertoires in COVID-19. Profiling relied on immunoSEQ multiplex PCR, and the TCRdb table lists in-frame clones only, not all of them. The sample gives 360,000 or so clones, under 85% of which show up once; approximately 5.4% is in the top ten. Sequenced: PBMCs or T cells enriched from blood (not recorded which). The receptors originated from a woman between 50 and 59 years old who had recovered from COVID-19. Each CDR3 is given without its conserved first and last residue.

J | V | CDR3
TRBJ1-2 | TRBV2 | ASSGRPGVYGYT
TRBJ1-2 | TRBV7-2 | ASSLTGDYGYT
TRBJ1-2 | TRBV7-2 | ASSLAGGVYGYT
TRBJ2-1 | TRBV19 | ASRTGTSGNNEQF
TRBJ2-3 | TRBV7-2 | ASSLFVGTSGTDTQY
TRBJ1-1 | TRBV3-1/TRBV3-2 | ASSQATGESEAF
TRBJ2-2 | TRBV19 | ASSIDPRTGELF
TRBJ1-1 | TRBV27 | ASSFGARGLNTEAF
TRBJ1-1 | TRBV9 | ASSVGPRTGGRAEAF
TRBJ1-2 | TRBV14 | ASSYPGQGFHGYT
TRBJ1-2 | TRBV18 | ASSPRSSNYGYT
TRBJ2-1 | TRBV6-5 | ASSYGAGRGNEQF
TRBJ2-5 | TRBV6-5 | ASSYRGKETQY
TRBJ2-3 | TRBV27 | ASRRTGSDTQY
TRBJ2-1 | TRBV14 | ASSHGTSGRDPSSGTYNEQF
TRBJ2-3 | TRBV5-1 | ASSPTSPDTQY
TRBJ1-4 | TRBV7-9 | ASSLRGTSDEKLF
TRBJ2-7 | TRBV7-2 | ASSERGPSSYEQY
TRBJ2-7 | TRBV4-1 | ASSQVLAGAPYEQY
TRBJ1-2 | TRBV18 | ASSPLTGGKRDYGYT
TRBJ2-7 | TRBV30 | AWGQRRGYEQY
TRBJ2-2 | TRBV13 | ASSTLGTYDGELF
TRBJ1-2 | TRBV6-2/TRBV6-3 | ASSAEDSKWGGYT
TRBJ2-1 | TRBV29-1 | SVVGLADNEQF
TRBJ2-1 | TRBV14 | ASSRGIWEQF
TRBJ2-1 | TRBV13 | ASSKGQGDWDEQF
TRBJ1-1 | TRBV3-1/TRBV3-2 | ASSPPGTGDLSTEAF
TRBJ1-5 | TRBV2 | ASMPGTGYQPQH
TRBJ2-7 | TRBV2 | ASLYTEPPYEQY